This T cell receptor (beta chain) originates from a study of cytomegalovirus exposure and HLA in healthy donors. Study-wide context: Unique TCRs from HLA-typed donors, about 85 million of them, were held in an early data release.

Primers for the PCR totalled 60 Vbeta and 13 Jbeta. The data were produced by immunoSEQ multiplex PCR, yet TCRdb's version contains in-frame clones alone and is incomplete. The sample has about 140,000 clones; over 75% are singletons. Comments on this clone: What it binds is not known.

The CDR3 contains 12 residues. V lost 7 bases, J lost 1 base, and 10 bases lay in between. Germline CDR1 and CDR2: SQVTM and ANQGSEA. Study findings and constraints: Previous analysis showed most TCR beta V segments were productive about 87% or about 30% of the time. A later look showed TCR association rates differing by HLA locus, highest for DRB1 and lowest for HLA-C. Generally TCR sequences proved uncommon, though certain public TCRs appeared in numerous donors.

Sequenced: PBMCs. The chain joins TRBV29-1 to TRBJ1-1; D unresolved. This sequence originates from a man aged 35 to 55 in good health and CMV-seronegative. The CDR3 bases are TGCAGCGCTGTCGCAGGGAACACTGAAGCTTTCTTT. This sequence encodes CSAVAGNTEAFF.